This TCR beta chain stems from a study of blood T cell repertoires in COVID-19. Turning to the study itself: Sites across the United States, Italy and Spain contributed samples from acute and convalescent COVID-19. Nucleic acid was either cDNA or gDNA, and it came from T cells, B-cell-depleted T cells, or PBMCs.

In germline, CDR1 is SGHAT, CDR2 FQNNGV. The CDR3 is 16 amino acids. V lost 3 bases and J lost 1, with 15 bases in between. Under the authors' procedure: Researchers report that nucleated cell counts were estimated from reference gene primer amplification. Only in-frame clones appear in the TCRdb table, and some are missing; sequencing was by immunoSEQ multiplex PCR. The DNA was the basis for D and trimming; V, J and clone size are from that table. The sample shows about 150,000 clones, about 90% of them seen only once. The chain links TRBV11-2 to TRBJ2-5; possible D gene TRBD2, 6 bases. The sequence came from a woman in her sixties or seventies with active or convalescent COVID-19. The sample comprised peripheral blood. This CDR3 reads CASSFLTGGAQETQYF. CDR3 sequence (DNA): TGTGCCAGCAGCTTCCTTACTGGCGGGGCCCAAGAGACCCAGTACTTC.